This T cell receptor beta chain was obtained from a study of early T cells in non-severe SARS-CoV-2 infection. In the study overall: The input, bulk RNA from unsorted whole blood, was sequenced, and chains were unpaired.

Unique molecular identifier tags were affixed to discrete cDNA molecules. A single record per CDR3 protein comes from TCRdb applying MiXCR to the 5' RACE reads. Of 29,000 or so distinct CDR3 sequences listed, more than 3.5% are singletons. Concerning this clonotype: Its antigen is as yet unknown. A read error is possible here, since a much larger clone lies one base away.

General study findings and limits: Anti-spike CD8 responses were favored in VDJdb matching, and private and CD4 specificities were missed.

The sequence was obtained from an adult who was a healthcare worker with PCR-confirmed SARS-CoV-2 infection or an uninfected control (not recorded which). Sequences were obtained from whole blood.

DNA of the CDR3: TGTGCCAGCAGTTTTCATCAAGGGGAGACCCAGTACTTC. As protein: CASSFHQGETQYF. This chain uses TRBV12-3 or TRBV12-4 with TRBJ2-5; unclear D gene. This CDR3 has 13 residues. The V end was cut by 3 bases, the J end by 5 bases, with 10 bases between.